A single sample is the source of the 18 T cell receptor beta chains below, sequenced in a study of control samples from healthy donors and cancer patients. The assay was immunoSEQ multiplex PCR, and TCRdb's table has in-frame clones only and misses some. Of roughly 38,000 clones in the sample, around four fifths are singletons; the top ten hold roughly 44%. Material: blood. The source of these receptors is a man aged 55 to 69 in good health.

The chain links TRBV4-2 to TRBJ1-6; D ambiguous. The CDR3 is 16 residues long. Trimming removed 2 bases at V and 0 bases at J, with 8 bases between. Germline-derived CDR1 and CDR2 are LGHNA and YNFKEQ. For the CDR3, the DNA is TGTGCCAGCAGCCAAACAGTAAGCTCCTATAATTCACCCCTCCACTTT. Translating it yields CASSQTVSSYNSPLHF.

The V gene is TRBV18, the J gene TRBJ1-6; tentatively, D is TRBD1 (6 bases). The CDR3 runs to 17 residues. V lost 2 bases to trimming and J lost 3 bases, with 14 bases between them. Germline loops: CDR1 KGHSH, CDR2 LQKENI. The CDR3 here is CASSPIQGPLYNSPLHF. The CDR3 region has the DNA TGTGCCAGCTCACCAATACAGGGACCGCTCTATAATTCACCCCTCCACTTT.

This rearrangement joins TRBV7-9 to TRBJ1-3; 7 bases are shared with TRBD1. The J segment lost 0 bases and the V segment lost 3 bases, leaving 5 bases of the junction unmatched. Germline V CDR1 and CDR2: SEHNR, FQNEAQ (reference sequence). The CDR3 totals 16 residues. As DNA, the CDR3 is TGTGCCAGCAGCTTTGACAGGGTAATCTCTGGAAACACCATATATTTT. It is translated as CASSFDRVISGNTIYF.

V usage is TRBV18 and J usage is TRBJ2-7; 9 nucleotides line up with TRBD1. Losses at the gene ends were 3 bases for V and 3 bases for J; bases not matched to a gene: 3. The germline V gene encodes CDR1 KGHSH and CDR2 LQKENI. The CDR3 loop spans 14 amino acids. CDR3 amino acids: CASSPGTGFYEQYF. CDR3 DNA: TGTGCCAGCTCACCCGGGACAGGGTTCTACGAGCAGTACTTC.

This clone was seen a few times. V is TRBV30 and J is TRBJ1-5; 7 bases fit TRBD1. Per germline, CDR1 GTSNPN and CDR2 SVGIG (reference sequence). Trimming removed 1 base from V and 7 bases from J; junction bases left unmatched: 4. The CDR3 is made up of 13 amino acids. The CDR3 spells CAWSGQGRQPQHF. CDR3 coding DNA: TGTGCCTGGAGTGGACAGGGCCGGCAGCCCCAGCATTTT.

The table lists this clone with a few counts. The chain links TRBV10-3 to TRBJ1-1; D perhaps matches TRBD1 (5 bases). The germline V gene encodes CDR1 ENHRY and CDR2 SYGVKD. The germline V and J ends were trimmed by 2 bases and 1 base, with 8 bases remaining between them. This CDR3 spans 14 amino acids. The DNA for the CDR3 is TGTGCCATCAGTGAGCCTGGACAGAACACTGAAGCTTTCTTT. This encodes CAISEPGQNTEAFF.

The chain couples TRBV2 to TRBJ1-3, with a tentative D call TRBD1 (6 bases). The CDR3 consists of 14 residues. V gave up 7 bases and J gave up 4 bases, with 14 bases separating them. CDR1 and CDR2 (germline): SNHLY, FYNNEI. The CDR3 here is CASKGVRGGNTIYF. In nucleotides, the CDR3 is TGTGCCAGCAAGGGGGTAAGGGGAGGAAACACCATATATTTT.

The CDR3 DNA reads as TGTGCCAGCAGCTTAGGGACTACCTACGAGCAGTACTTC. This encodes CASSLGTTYEQYF. The V and J genes are TRBV13 and TRBJ2-7; tentatively, D is TRBD2 (5 bases). Trimming took off 0 bases at V and 2 bases at J, with 5 bases between the two ends. CDR1 is PRHDT and CDR2 is FYEKMQ in the germline V gene (reference sequence). The CDR3 spans 13 residues.

CDR3 loop: CATSEAGTENTGELFF. The CDR3 region has the DNA TGTGCCACCAGTGAGGCCGGGACTGAAAACACCGGGGAGCTGTTTTTT. The chain uses TRBV24-1 and TRBJ2-2; D is possibly TRBD2 (6 bases). CDR3 length: 16 residues. Trimming pared 4 bases from V and 2 bases from J, leaving 13 bases between. Germline V gene sequence: CDR1 KGHDR, CDR2 SFDVKD.

The rearrangement uses TRBV5-1 and TRBJ1-6; weak D call: TRBD1 (5 bases). The germline V and J ends were trimmed by 4 bases and 6 bases, with 14 bases remaining between them. CDR3 size: 15 residues. The germline V gene encodes CDR1 SGHRS and CDR2 YFSETQ. CDR3 coding DNA: TGCGCCAGCAGCACCACCGGGACGATTAATTCACCCCTCCACTTT. Residues: CASSTTGTINSPLHF.

CDR3 residues: CASSNRVDEKLFF. CDR3 DNA: TGTGCCAGCAGCAACAGGGTTGATGAAAAACTGTTTTTT. This chain joins TRBV7-2 and TRBJ1-4, with D perhaps TRBD1 (6 bases). The CDR3 loop spans 13 amino acids. CDR1 and CDR2 from the germline V gene are SGHTA and FQGNSA. Trimming stripped 5 bases from V and 6 bases from J, with 10 bases between.

The J gene is TRBJ2-1, the V gene TRBV19; possibly TRBD2 for D (6 bases). The V end lost 10 bases, the J end lost 3 bases, and 22 bases lay between the germline ends. The germline V gene has CDR1 LNHDA and CDR2 SQIVND (reference sequence). There are 16 residues in the CDR3. In DNA, the CDR3 is TGTGCCACGACGGGCGGGGCAGAGGTAAACTACAATGAGCAGTTCTTC. Its protein product is CATTGGAEVNYNEQFF.

The chain couples TRBV7-8 to TRBJ2-1, with D possibly being TRBD1 (6 bases). The V and J ends lost 1 base and 7 bases respectively, with 8 bases between them. The germline gives CDR1 SGHVS, CDR2 FQNEAQ. The CDR3 sequence is 13 residues long. CDR3: CASSLDRENEQFF. The CDR3 DNA follows: TGTGCCAGCAGCTTAGACAGGGAAAATGAGCAGTTCTTC. Using reference TRBV7-8 and TRBJ2-1 for the parts outside the CDR3, the full variable domain is GAGVSQSPRYKVAKRGQDVALRCDPISGHVSLFWYQQALGQGPEFLTYFQNEAQLDKSGLPSDRFFAERPEGSVSTLKIQRTQQEDSAVYLCASSLDRENEQFFGPGTRLTVL.

This chain links TRBV5-1 with TRBJ2-1; 13 nucleotides align to TRBD2. Per the germline V gene, CDR1 is SGHRS and CDR2 is YFSETQ. V shed 4 bases, J shed 10 bases, and the junction held 11 bases outside the gene matches. CDR3 size: 16 residues. Written as DNA, the CDR3 is TGCGCCAGCAGCCTTAGACTAGCGGGGGGCGAGGGGGAGCAGTTCTTC. Translated: CASSLRLAGGEGEQFF.

The chain has TRBV6-1 and TRBJ2-7; TRBD2 is a possible D gene (5 bases). CDR3 size: 16 residues. Germline CDR1 is MNHNS and CDR2 is SASEGT. Deletions cut 3 bases from V and 0 bases from J, with 15 bases between. The CDR3: CASSEFMEVPSYEQYF. For the CDR3, the DNA is TGTGCCAGCAGTGAGTTTATGGAGGTCCCCTCCTACGAGCAGTACTTC.

This chain uses TRBV28 with TRBJ2-5, with D perhaps matching TRBD1 (8 bases). V was cut by 7 bases and J by 7 bases, with 22 bases left in between. Germline-derived CDR1 and CDR2 are MDHEN and SYDVKM. This CDR3 contains 15 residues. CDR3 coding DNA: TGTGCCAGCAACATAGCGGGCAGGGGGCACGGGACCCAGTACTTC. Its protein product is CASNIAGRGHGTQYF.

The chain links TRBV7-2 to TRBJ1-1, with D possibly TRBD1 on 6 matching bases. Germline V lookup: CDR1 SGHTA, CDR2 FQGNSA. The CDR3 extends over 14 amino acids. Trimming left V 6 bases short and J 5 bases short, with 16 bases between. The CDR3 here is CASSNQGMSTEAFF. Here the CDR3 DNA reads TGTGCCAGCAGTAACCAGGGGATGAGTACTGAAGCTTTCTTT.

The rearrangement links TRBV7-2 to TRBJ1-5; no reliable D call. The CDR3 extends over 13 amino acids. Deletions cut 0 bases from V and 7 bases from J, with 7 bases between. Germline CDR1 SGHTA, CDR2 FQGNSA. The chain's CDR3 is CASSLASRQPQHF. In DNA form, the CDR3 reads TGTGCCAGCAGCTTAGCGTCGAGGCAGCCCCAGCATTTT.